These T cell receptor beta chains were read from a single sample in a study of cytomegalovirus exposure and HLA in healthy donors. TCRdb's table, derived via immunoSEQ multiplex PCR, lists solely in-frame clones and lacks some. The sample holds 180,000 or so clones, around 80% seen once. Sequences were obtained from PBMCs. Receptors originate from a man younger than 35 in good health and CMV-seronegative. CDR3s include the opening cysteine and the closing phenylalanine or tryptophan. A D gene is named only where the DNA matches it firmly. Rows give clone size only sometimes, using once, few, many, or a class for an expanded clone.

J	size	V	D	DNA	CDR3
TRBJ2-7	-	TRBV18	TRBD2	TGTGCCAGCTCACCACGACTAGCCGACGAGCAGTACTTC	CASSPRLADEQYF
TRBJ2-3	-	TRBV2	TRBD2	TGTGCCAGCATCCAGAGGGTGCTAGCGGGTGATACGCAGTATTTT	CASIQRVLAGDTQYF
TRBJ2-7	-	TRBV10-3	-	TGTGCCATCAGCGGTACCTGGGTCGACTCCTTGTACGAGCAGTACTTC	CAISGTWVDSLYEQYF
TRBJ2-7	-	TRBV2	-	TGTGCCAGCACCCCACAGCACGAGCAGTACTTC	CASTPQHEQYF
TRBJ1-2	once	TRBV27	-	TGTGCCAGCAGTTTAGCACAGCCTAACTATGGCTACACCTTC	CASSLAQPNYGYTF
TRBJ1-3	-	TRBV6-5	-	TGTGCCAGCAGTTACTCGACATCCCATCTAGGGGACACCATATATTTT	CASSYSTSHLGDTIYF
TRBJ2-2	-	TRBV5-1	-	TGCGCCAGCAGCTTGGCACCCGGGTTTAACACCGGGGAGCTGTTTTTT	CASSLAPGFNTGELFF
TRBJ2-3	-	TRBV19	TRBD2	TGTGCCAGTAGTATCCTAGCGGGGGCGAGCACAGATACGCAGTATTTT	CASSILAGASTDTQYF
TRBJ2-3	-	TRBV30	-	TGTGCCTGGAGTGTAAGGGGAGATACGCAGTATTTT	CAWSVRGDTQYF
TRBJ2-7	few	TRBV28	TRBD1	TGTGCCAGCAGTCCCCGACAGGGCATGAGCGAGCAGTACTTC	CASSPRQGMSEQYF
TRBJ2-2	few	TRBV5-1	TRBD2	TGCGCCAGCAGCCAAGGACTAGCCGGCTTCTCCGGGGAGCTGTTTTTT	CASSQGLAGFSGELFF
TRBJ1-2	-	TRBV11-2	-	TGTGCCAGCAGCCCAAAAGCGGGCAACTATGGCTACACCTTC	CASSPKAGNYGYTF
TRBJ1-2	-	TRBV6-5	TRBD1	TGTGCCAGCAGTTTGTCGCAGACAGGGAGATTCTACACCTTC	CASSLSQTGRFYTF
TRBJ2-5	-	TRBV20-1	-	TGCAGTGCTAGTGGGAGGGAGACCCAGTACTTC	CSASGRETQYF
TRBJ1-2	once	TRBV5-4	TRBD1	TGTGCCAGCAGCTTCGACAGGGGAGGTAGCTATGGCTACACCTTC	CASSFDRGGSYGYTF
TRBJ2-1	-	TRBV7-8	TRBD2	TGTGCCAGCAGCCGGGGACTAGCGGGCGTTCAGGATGAGCAGTTCTTC	CASSRGLAGVQDEQFF
TRBJ1-3	-	TRBV2	TRBD1	TGTGCCAGCAGCGTTGACAGGGGCGGTGGAAACACCATATATTTT	CASSVDRGGGNTIYF
TRBJ2-2	-	TRBV27	-	TGTGCCAGCAGTTCCCCTCTAGCAAACACCGGGGAGCTGTTTTTT	CASSSPLANTGELFF
TRBJ2-2	-	TRBV5-1	TRBD2	TGCGCCAGCAGCTGGATACGAACTAGCGGGAGCTTCTCCGACGGGGAGCTGTTTTTT	CASSWIRTSGSFSDGELFF
TRBJ2-1	-	TRBV30	TRBD2	TGTGCCTGGAGGACTTACTCTAGCGGGGGGTACAATGAGCAGTTCTTC	CAWRTYSSGGYNEQFF
TRBJ2-7	few	TRBV4-2	-	TGTGCCAGCAGCCATACATCCTACGAGCAGTACTTC	CASSHTSYEQYF
TRBJ2-5	-	TRBV5-1	TRBD2	TGCGCCAGCAGCTCAAATCGACTAGCGGGAGGGGAGACCCAGTACTTC	CASSSNRLAGGETQYF
TRBJ1-2	-	TRBV27	-	TGTGCCAGCAGTTTCTTTCCCGACCAGGGTAGGGGCTACACCTTC	CASSFFPDQGRGYTF
TRBJ2-1	once	TRBV5-1	TRBD2	TGCGCCAGCAGCCCGAGACTAGCGGGAGTCGGGTACAATGAGCAGTTCTTC	CASSPRLAGVGYNEQFF
TRBJ2-2	many	TRBV5-5	-	TGTGCCAGCAGCGCCCGCCTAGCGGTAGGGGGCACCGGGGAGCTGTTTTTT	CASSARLAVGGTGELFF
TRBJ1-2	-	TRBV28	-	TGTGCCAGCAGTTCGCACCCAAGGGGGAACGGCTACACCTTC	CASSSHPRGNGYTF
TRBJ1-6	-	TRBV5-1	-	TGCGCCAGCAGTTACGGTGCACAGGGTACGCTTTCACCCCTCCACTTT	CASSYGAQGTLSPLHF
TRBJ2-7	-	TRBV19	TRBD1	TGTGCCAGTAGGGCCGGGACAGGGTCCTACGAGCAGTACTTC	CASRAGTGSYEQYF
TRBJ2-2	-	TRBV15	-	TGTGCCACCAGCAGAGCCAGGGGCGCGAACACCGGGGAGCTGTTTTTT	CATSRARGANTGELFF
TRBJ1-1	-	TRBV6-5	-	TGTGCCAGCAGTTCTACAGGGTACACTGAAGCTTTCTTT	CASSSTGYTEAFF
TRBJ2-1	once	TRBV28	-	TGTGCCAGCAGTTTATTAGTACAGCACAATGAGCAGTTCTTC	CASSLLVQHNEQFF
TRBJ1-2	-	TRBV6-5	TRBD1	TGTGCCAGCAGCCGGGACAGTTTCTATGGCTACACCTTC	CASSRDSFYGYTF
TRBJ2-2	-	TRBV7-8	-	TGTGCCAGCAGCGTCGGCCGGGTGGGCGGGGAGCTGTTTTTT	CASSVGRVGGELFF
TRBJ1-2	-	TRBV28	TRBD1	TGTGCCAGCAGTTCGACAGGGTGTGGCTACACCTTC	CASSSTGCGYTF
TRBJ2-3	-	TRBV2	TRBD1	TGTGCCAGCAGTACAGGGGGCAGAGATACGCAGTATTTT	CASSTGGRDTQYF
TRBJ1-5	-	TRBV7-9	-	TGTGCCAGCAGCTTACAGAATAGCAATCAGCCCCAGCATTTT	CASSLQNSNQPQHF
TRBJ2-1	-	TRBV7-9	TRBD2	TGTGCCAGCAGCCCCTCGCGGGGGGTCTACAATGAGCAGTTCTTC	CASSPSRGVYNEQFF
TRBJ2-7	-	TRBV9	-	TGTGCCAGCAGCGTAGCTACACAGAACGAGCAGTACTTC	CASSVATQNEQYF
TRBJ2-7	-	TRBV2	TRBD1	TGTGCCAGCAGTGAGGCAGCAGGGGGCTACGAGCAGTACTTC	CASSEAAGGYEQYF
TRBJ2-3	-	TRBV11-3	-	TGTGCCAGCAGGCGACTAGATACGCAGTATTTT	CASRRLDTQYF
TRBJ2-5	-	TRBV11-1	TRBD2	TGTGCCAGCAGCGCGCGTAGCGGGAGGCTCCAAGAGACCCAGTACTTC	CASSARSGRLQETQYF